This T cell receptor beta chain was identified in a study of T-cell reconstitution after alpha-beta-depleted transplantation in children. This CDR3 comprises 13 residues. CDR1 is LGHNT, CDR2 FRNRAP, per germline. V was pared by 1 base and J by 6 bases, with 0 bases of the junction left unmatched. This clonotype has at least ten counts. Unique molecular identifiers were used to barcode this TCRbeta library. In TCRdb, the PCR reads were re-called with MiXCR into one record per CDR3 protein. The sample shows almost 500,000 distinct CDR3 sequences, about 12% of them seen only once. The sequence came from a human donor who donated a stem cell graft to a child with combined immunodeficiency. Sample: PBMCs from the stem cell graft donor, taken from the stem cell graft. V is TRBV12-5 and J is TRBJ2-7; 10 bases are a match to TRBD1. The CDR3 region is CASGLGDRGEQYF. The CDR3, as DNA: TGTGCTAGTGGTTTGGGGGACAGGGGCGAGCAGTACTTC.